This is a list of T cell receptor beta chains from one sample in a study of blood T cells in healthy people across ages. MiXCR, applied by TCRdb to the 5' RACE reads, yields one record per CDR3 protein. The sample has 700,000 to 800,000 distinct CDR3 sequences, around 40% seen once. The sequencing sample was made of blood. Receptors were obtained from a woman aged 60-70 years in good health. The CDR3 runs from the conserved cysteine through the conserved F or W. The order of the fields is V gene, D gene, clone size, J gene, CDR3 DNA, CDR3 protein. The D gene is left open where the match is weak. Size is stated for part of the rows, as once, few or many counts, or as a class when the clone is expanded.

TRBV7-2,-,-,TRBJ1-2,TGTGCCAGCGCAGAGCCGGGGCCCTATGGCTACACCTTC,CASAEPGPYGYTF
TRBV9,TRBD2,-,TRBJ2-1,TGTGCCAGCAGGGGGGGGACTAGTGGGCGACATGAGCAGTTCTTC,CASRGGTSGRHEQFF
TRBV7-3,-,-,TRBJ1-1,TGTGCCAGCAGCCAAGGGGGACTGAACGCTGAAGCTTTCTTT,CASSQGGLNAEAFF
TRBV5-6,-,-,TRBJ2-3,TGTGCCAGCAGCCCAACCTCTTCGACAGCAGATACGCAGTATTTT,CASSPTSSTADTQYF
TRBV6-5,-,-,TRBJ2-2,TGTGCCAGCAGTTCGCCAGGACAGATGAACACCGGGGAGCTGTTTTTT,CASSSPGQMNTGELFF
TRBV6-1,-,few,TRBJ1-4,TGTGCCAGCAGTGACTACCCCGGAGGAAATGAAAAACTGTTTTTT,CASSDYPGGNEKLFF
TRBV9,TRBD2,-,TRBJ2-7,TGTGCCAGCAGTGTGATGAGCGGGATAGGGTACGAGCAGTACTTC,CASSVMSGIGYEQYF
TRBV11-2,-,-,TRBJ2-7,TGTGCCAGCAGCTCGACCGTCGCGGGGTACGAGCAGTACTTC,CASSSTVAGYEQYF
TRBV4-2,-,many,TRBJ2-5,TGTGCCAGCAGCCAAGATCAGGCGCAAGAGACCCAGTACTTC,CASSQDQAQETQYF
TRBV5-1,-,-,TRBJ2-5,TGCGCCAGCAGCTTGACCGGGGAGCCCCAAGAGACCCAGTACTTC,CASSLTGEPQETQYF
TRBV11-1,-,-,TRBJ1-2,TGTGCCAGCAGCTCATCAGGGTACCCTGGCTACACCTTC,CASSSSGYPGYTF
TRBV29-1,TRBD1,many,TRBJ1-2,TGCAGCTCATCAACCGGGACAGACTATGGCTACACCTTC,CSSSTGTDYGYTF
TRBV29-1,-,few,TRBJ1-2,TGCAGCGTTGAGGGGTCAGGCATTGGCTACACCTTC,CSVEGSGIGYTF
TRBV7-9,-,few,TRBJ2-5,TGTGCCAGCAGTTTAGGTTACATACCTCAAGAGACCCAGTACTTC,CASSLGYIPQETQYF
TRBV6-2/TRBV6-3,-,-,TRBJ2-5,TGTGCCAGCAGTTACGGAGAGGCGCCTCAAGAGACCCAGTACTTC,CASSYGEAPQETQYF
TRBV5-6,TRBD1,-,TRBJ1-2,TGTGCCAGCAGCTCTTCCGGGACAGGGGGCGCGAATGGCTACACCTTC,CASSSSGTGGANGYTF
TRBV6-5,-,-,TRBJ1-4,TGTGCCAGCAGTTACCCGACTAGAGGCCAAGGGCGGGGTGAAAAACTGTTTTTT,CASSYPTRGQGRGEKLFF
TRBV7-2,TRBD1,-,TRBJ2-7,TGTGCCTGCAGCCCCGGACAGGGTCCCTACGAGCAGTACTTC,CACSPGQGPYEQYF
TRBV6-5,TRBD1,-,TRBJ2-5,TGTGCCAGCAGCCAGGGGGCGAAGACCCAGTACTTC,CASSQGAKTQYF
TRBV18,-,-,TRBJ1-1,TGTGCCAGCTCACCTACCTCGGACGGTTCCATGAACACTGAAGCTTTCTTT,CASSPTSDGSMNTEAFF
TRBV24-1,-,few,TRBJ1-1,TGTGCCACCAGTGACTCTGCCCCGGGCGGGAACACTGAAGCTTTCTTT,CATSDSAPGGNTEAFF
TRBV2,-,-,TRBJ2-3,TGTGCCAGCAGTGAAGAGGCGGCAGGGAGCACAGATACGCAGTATTTT,CASSEEAAGSTDTQYF
TRBV29-1,TRBD2,once,TRBJ2-1,TGCAGCGTTGATCTAGCGGGGTCAAGAGGGGGGAATGAGCAGTTCTTC,CSVDLAGSRGGNEQFF
TRBV7-3,-,once,TRBJ1-1,TGTGCCAGCAGCTTAACTGGTCCCGGAGAGAACACTGAAGCTTTCTTT,CASSLTGPGENTEAFF
TRBV28,-,few,TRBJ2-3,TGTGCCAGCAGTTACACGGGGTTCTCGGCAGATACGCAGTATTTT,CASSYTGFSADTQYF
TRBV4-2,-,few,TRBJ1-4,TGTGCCAGCAGCCAAGACGGAGGCGGATATCCGACAAAACTGTTTTTT,CASSQDGGGYPTKLFF
TRBV6-1,-,few,TRBJ1-2,TGTGCCAGCAGTGAACAGGGAAGTGGTGGCTACACCTTC,CASSEQGSGGYTF
TRBV2,-,-,TRBJ2-5,TGTGCCAGCAGGGCCGGGACCTTCGGTGAGCAGTACTTC,CASRAGTFGEQYF